A selection of T cell receptor beta chains follows, all from one sample in a study of glioma-infiltrating T cells. Using its own MiXCR run on the multiplex PCR reads, TCRdb lists one record per CDR3 protein. The sample carries around 120,000 distinct CDR3 sequences, more than 20% recorded once. The sample was glioma tissue, nonneoplastic brain tissue, or PBMCs (not recorded which). Receptor source: a human donor with low-grade glioma or glioblastoma, undergoing nonglioma brain surgery, or in good health (not recorded which). Both conserved end residues are part of each CDR3. A D gene is named only where the DNA matches it firmly. Clone size is shown for a subset of rows, as once, few, many or a class of expanded clone.

d_gene	v_gene	abundance	j_gene	CDR3nt	CDR3aa
.	TRBV15	many	TRBJ1-1	TGTGCCACCAGCAGAGCGAGCCCCCGGGACGCGGCTTTCTTT	CATSRASPRDAAFF
.	TRBV25-1	many	TRBJ2-3	TGTGCCAGCAGTTGGTCCGGCCGCACAGATACGCAGTATTTT	CASSWSGRTDTQYF
.	TRBV5-3	few	TRBJ1-1	TGTGCCAGCATCACACAGGTTAACACTGAAGCTTTCTTT	CASITQVNTEAFF
.	TRBV7-2	few	TRBJ2-3	TGTGCCAGCAGCTTAGGGGTGGGAAATACGCAGTATTTT	CASSLGVGNTQYF
.	TRBV7-9	few	TRBJ1-5	TGTGCCAGCAGCTTAGCCCCGTCCACCGGTTATAGCAATCAGCCCCAGCATTTT	CASSLAPSTGYSNQPQHF
TRBD1	TRBV12-3/TRBV12-4	.	TRBJ1-2	TGTGCCAGCAGCCAAACTGGAACACAGGGGGCGCGGGGCTACAACTTC	CASSQTGTQGARGYNF
.	TRBV3-1	.	TRBJ2-3	TGTGCCAGCAGCCAAGAGCTTGGGGGGTTCAAGGATACGCAGTATTTT	CASSQELGGFKDTQYF
.	TRBV3-1	.	TRBJ1-1	TGTGCCAGCAGTCAAGCAGAGAACACTGAAGCTTTCTTT	CASSQAENTEAFF
TRBD2	TRBV6-2/TRBV6-3	many	TRBJ2-1	TGTGCCAGCAGTTACGGCGGCGGGGGGGCCAAGGAGCAGTTCTTC	CASSYGGGGAKEQFF
.	TRBV14	few	TRBJ1-1	TGTGCCAGCAGCCAAGCGGAGGGCCGGAACACTGAAGCTTTCTTT	CASSQAEGRNTEAFF
TRBD1	TRBV24-1	.	TRBJ1-1	TGTGCCACCAGTGACTCGACAGGGAGGGCTTTCTTT	CATSDSTGRAFF
TRBD1	TRBV5-1	few	TRBJ2-1	TGCGCCAGCACCCTGGACAGGTACAATGAGCAGTTCTTC	CASTLDRYNEQFF
.	TRBV7-9	.	TRBJ1-2	TGTGCCAGCGGTACAGGGAGTACCTATGGCTACACCTTC	CASGTGSTYGYTF
.	TRBV7-9	.	TRBJ1-2	TGTGCCAGCAGCTTTTTAGGCACTCACTATGGCTACGCCTTC	CASSFLGTHYGYAF
.	TRBV12-3/TRBV12-4	few	TRBJ1-1	TGTGCCAGCAGTTTATATATCCCTCGTCGCGGACGGGAAGTCGTTGACACTGAAGCTTTCTTT	CASSLYIPRRGREVVDTEAFF
.	TRBV5-1	once	TRBJ2-3	TGCGCCAGCAGCTTAGCGGGCACAGATACGCAGTATTTT	CASSLAGTDTQYF